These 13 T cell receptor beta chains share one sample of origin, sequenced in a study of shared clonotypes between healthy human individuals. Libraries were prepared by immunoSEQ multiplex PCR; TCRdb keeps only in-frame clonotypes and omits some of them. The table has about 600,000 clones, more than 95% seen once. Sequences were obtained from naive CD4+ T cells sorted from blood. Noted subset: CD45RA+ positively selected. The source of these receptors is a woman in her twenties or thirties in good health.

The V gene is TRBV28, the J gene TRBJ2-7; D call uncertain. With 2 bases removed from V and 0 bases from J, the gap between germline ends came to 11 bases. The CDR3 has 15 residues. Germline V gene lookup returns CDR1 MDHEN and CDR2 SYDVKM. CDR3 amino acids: CASSLADASSYEQYF. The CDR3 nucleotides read TGTGCCAGCAGTTTAGCGGACGCGAGCTCCTACGAGCAGTACTTC.

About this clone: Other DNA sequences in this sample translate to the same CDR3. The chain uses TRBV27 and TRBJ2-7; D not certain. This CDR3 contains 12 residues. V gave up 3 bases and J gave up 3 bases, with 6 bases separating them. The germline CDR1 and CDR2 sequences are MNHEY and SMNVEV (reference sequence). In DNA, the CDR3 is TGTGCCAGCAGTTTCAATGGCTACGAGCAGTACTTC. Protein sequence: CASSFNGYEQYF.

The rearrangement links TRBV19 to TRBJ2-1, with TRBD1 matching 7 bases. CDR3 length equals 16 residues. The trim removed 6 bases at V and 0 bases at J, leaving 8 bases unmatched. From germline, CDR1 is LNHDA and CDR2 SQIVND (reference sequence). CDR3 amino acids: CASSPPTGISYNEQFF. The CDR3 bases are TGTGCCAGTAGCCCGCCGACAGGGATCTCCTACAATGAGCAGTTCTTC.

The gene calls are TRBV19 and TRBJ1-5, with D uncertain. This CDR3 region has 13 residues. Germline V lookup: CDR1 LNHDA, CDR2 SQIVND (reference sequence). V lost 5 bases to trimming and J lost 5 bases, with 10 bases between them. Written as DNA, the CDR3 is TGTGCCAGTAGTTCAGACATCGATCAGCCCCAGCATTTT. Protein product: CASSSDIDQPQHF.

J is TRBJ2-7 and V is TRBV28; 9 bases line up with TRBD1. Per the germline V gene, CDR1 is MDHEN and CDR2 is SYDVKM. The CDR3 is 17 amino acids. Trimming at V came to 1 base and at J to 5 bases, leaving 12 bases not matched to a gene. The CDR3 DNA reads TGTGCCAGCAGTTTATTTCTAACGGACAGGGGAGAGAACGAGCAGTACTTC. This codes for CASSLFLTDRGENEQYF.

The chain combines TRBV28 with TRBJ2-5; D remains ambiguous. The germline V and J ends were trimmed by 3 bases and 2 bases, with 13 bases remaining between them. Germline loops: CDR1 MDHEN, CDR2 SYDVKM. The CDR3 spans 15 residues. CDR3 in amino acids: CASSFFTLGQETQYF. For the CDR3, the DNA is TGTGCCAGCAGTTTTTTCACTCTTGGGCAAGAGACCCAGTACTTC.

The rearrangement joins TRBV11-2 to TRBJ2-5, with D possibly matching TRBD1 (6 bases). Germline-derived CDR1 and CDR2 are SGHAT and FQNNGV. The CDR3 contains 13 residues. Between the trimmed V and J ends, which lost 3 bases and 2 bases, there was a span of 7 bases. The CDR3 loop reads CASSFRGQETQYF. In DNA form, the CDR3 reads TGTGCCAGCAGCTTTAGGGGGCAAGAGACCCAGTACTTC.

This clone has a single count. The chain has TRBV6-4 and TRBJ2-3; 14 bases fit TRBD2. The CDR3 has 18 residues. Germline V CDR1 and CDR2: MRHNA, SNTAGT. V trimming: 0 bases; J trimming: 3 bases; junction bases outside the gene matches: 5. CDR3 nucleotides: TGTGCCAGCAGTGACTCAGGACTAGCGGGAGGTAAAACAGATACGCAGTATTTT. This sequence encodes CASSDSGLAGGKTDTQYF.

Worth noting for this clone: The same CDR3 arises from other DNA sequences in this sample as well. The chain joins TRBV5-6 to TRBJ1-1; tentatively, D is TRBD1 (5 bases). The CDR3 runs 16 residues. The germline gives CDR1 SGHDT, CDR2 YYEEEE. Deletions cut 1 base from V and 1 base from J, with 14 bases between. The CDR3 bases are TGTGCCAGCAGCTTGTACGGGGCAGCTCCGAACACTGAAGCTTTCTTT. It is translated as CASSLYGAAPNTEAFF.

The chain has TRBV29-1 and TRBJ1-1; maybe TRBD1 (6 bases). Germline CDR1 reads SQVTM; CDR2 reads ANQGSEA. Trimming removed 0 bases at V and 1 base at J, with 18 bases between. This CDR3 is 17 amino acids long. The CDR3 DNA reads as TGCAGCGTTGAAGATCCCCCGGAACAGGGTGAGAACACTGAAGCTTTCTTT. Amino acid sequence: CSVEDPPEQGENTEAFF. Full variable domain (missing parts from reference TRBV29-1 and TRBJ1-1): SAVISQKPSRDICQRGTSLTIQCQVDSQVTMMFWYRQQPGQSLTLIATANQGSEATYESGFVIDKFPISRPNLTFSTLTVSNMSPEDSSIYLCSVEDPPEQGENTEAFFGQGTRLTVV.

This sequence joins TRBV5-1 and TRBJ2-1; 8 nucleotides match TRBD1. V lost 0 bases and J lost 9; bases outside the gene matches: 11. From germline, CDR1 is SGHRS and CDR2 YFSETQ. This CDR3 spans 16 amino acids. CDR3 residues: CASSLGVGQGYVEQFF. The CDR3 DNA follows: TGCGCCAGCAGCTTGGGGGTCGGACAGGGTTATGTTGAGCAGTTCTTC.

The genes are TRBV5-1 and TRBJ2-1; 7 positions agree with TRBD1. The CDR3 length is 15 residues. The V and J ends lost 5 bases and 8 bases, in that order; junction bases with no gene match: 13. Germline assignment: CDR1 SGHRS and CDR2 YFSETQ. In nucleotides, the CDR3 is TGCGCCAGCAGTGTTCTAGGGGGCGAGGTTGATGAGCAGTTCTTC. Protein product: CASSVLGGEVDEQFF.

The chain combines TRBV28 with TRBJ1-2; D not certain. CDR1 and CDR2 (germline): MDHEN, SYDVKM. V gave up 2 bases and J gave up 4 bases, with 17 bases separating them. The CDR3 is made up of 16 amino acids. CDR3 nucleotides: TGTGCCAGCAGTTTAACCCTTGCGGCAGGAGGCTATGGCTACACCTTC. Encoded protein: CASSLTLAAGGYGYTF.